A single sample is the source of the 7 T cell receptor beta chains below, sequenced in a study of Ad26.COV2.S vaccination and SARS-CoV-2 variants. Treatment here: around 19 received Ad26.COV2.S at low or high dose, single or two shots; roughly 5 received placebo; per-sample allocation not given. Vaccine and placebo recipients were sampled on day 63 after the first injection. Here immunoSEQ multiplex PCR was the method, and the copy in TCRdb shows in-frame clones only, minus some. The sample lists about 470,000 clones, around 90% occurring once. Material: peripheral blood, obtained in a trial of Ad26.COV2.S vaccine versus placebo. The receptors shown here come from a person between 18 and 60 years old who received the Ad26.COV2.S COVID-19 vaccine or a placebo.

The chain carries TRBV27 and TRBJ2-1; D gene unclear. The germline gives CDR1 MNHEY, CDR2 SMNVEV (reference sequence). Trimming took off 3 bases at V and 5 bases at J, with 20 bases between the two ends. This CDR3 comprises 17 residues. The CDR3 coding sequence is TGTGCCAGCAGTTTTTTAGTCCAACCCCTCCCACACAATGAGCAGTTCTTC. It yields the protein CASSFLVQPLPHNEQFF.

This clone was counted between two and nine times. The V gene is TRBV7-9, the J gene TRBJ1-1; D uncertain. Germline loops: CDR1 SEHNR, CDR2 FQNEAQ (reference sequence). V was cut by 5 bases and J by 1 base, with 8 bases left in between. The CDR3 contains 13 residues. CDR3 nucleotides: TGTGCCAGCAGCCAAACACCGAACACTGAAGCTTTCTTT. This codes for CASSQTPNTEAFF.

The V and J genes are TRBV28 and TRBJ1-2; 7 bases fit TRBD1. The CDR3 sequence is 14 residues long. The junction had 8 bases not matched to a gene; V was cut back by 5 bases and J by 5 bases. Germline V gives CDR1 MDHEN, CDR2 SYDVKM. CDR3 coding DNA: TGTGCCAGCAGTCTCGGAGGGGGCGGGTATGGCTACACCTTC. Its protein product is CASSLGGGGYGYTF.

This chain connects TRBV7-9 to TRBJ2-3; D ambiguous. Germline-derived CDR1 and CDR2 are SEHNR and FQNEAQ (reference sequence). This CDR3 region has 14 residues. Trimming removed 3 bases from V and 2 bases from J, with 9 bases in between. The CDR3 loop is CASSFGRYTDTQYF. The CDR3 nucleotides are TGTGCCAGCAGCTTTGGCAGATACACAGATACGCAGTATTTT.

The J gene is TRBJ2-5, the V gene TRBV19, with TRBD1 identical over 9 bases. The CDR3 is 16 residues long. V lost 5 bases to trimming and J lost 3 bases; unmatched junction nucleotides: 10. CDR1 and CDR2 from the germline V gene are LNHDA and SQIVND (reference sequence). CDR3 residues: CASSPLRRTGEETQYF. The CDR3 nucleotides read TGTGCCAGTAGTCCCCTTAGGAGGACAGGGGAAGAGACCCAGTACTTC.

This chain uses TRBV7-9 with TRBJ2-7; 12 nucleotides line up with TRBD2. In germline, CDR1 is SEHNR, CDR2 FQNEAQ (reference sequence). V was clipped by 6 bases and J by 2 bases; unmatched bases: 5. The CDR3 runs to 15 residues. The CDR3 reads CASSTTSGSPYEQYF. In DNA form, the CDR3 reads TGTGCCAGCAGTACGACTAGCGGGAGTCCCTACGAGCAGTACTTC.

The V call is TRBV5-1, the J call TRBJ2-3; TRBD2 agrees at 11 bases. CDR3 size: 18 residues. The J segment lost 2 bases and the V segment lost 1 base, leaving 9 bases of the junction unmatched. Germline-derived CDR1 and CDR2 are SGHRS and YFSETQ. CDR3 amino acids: CASSLSASGRTLTDTQYF. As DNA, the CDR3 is TGCGCCAGCAGCTTGTCGGCTAGCGGGAGGACGCTCACAGATACGCAGTATTTT. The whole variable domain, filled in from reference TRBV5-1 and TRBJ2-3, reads KAGVTQTPRYLIKTRGQQVTLSCSPISGHRSVSWYQQTPGQGLQFLFEYFSETQRNKGNFPGRFSGRQFSNSRSEMNVSTLELGDSALYLCASSLSASGRTLTDTQYFGPGTRLTVL.